A single sample gave rise to the 24 T cell receptor beta chains below, sequenced in a study of blood T cells in healthy people across ages. Primers used in a second PCR of roughly 6 to 11 cycles were a sample-barcoded 5' primer and a J-beta primer mix. TCRdb re-analysed the 5' RACE reads in MiXCR, keeping a single row per CDR3 protein. The sample contains about 500,000 distinct CDR3 sequences, 24% of which appear only once. These sequences were also reported in another study, on T cells of mothers and their children.

Input material: blood. The receptors here all came from a boy aged 5-17 years in good health.

CDR3 loop: CASRRTSFETQYF. The CDR3 DNA follows: TGTGCCAGCAGAAGGACTAGCTTCGAGACCCAGTACTTC. The rearrangement links TRBV6-2 or TRBV6-3 to TRBJ2-5, with 8 nucleotides matching TRBD2. Germline V lookup: CDR1 MNHEY, CDR2 SVGEGT. The V gene end was trimmed by 6 bases and the J gene end by 5 bases; junction bases not matched to a gene: 5. The CDR3 sequence is 13 residues long.

This clonotype appeared a few times. This chain links TRBV12-3 or TRBV12-4 with TRBJ1-2; D remains unclear. Trimming removed 6 bases from V and 6 bases from J, with 17 bases in between. This CDR3 is built from 14 residues. CDR3 protein: CASSLTDTGHGYTF. The CDR3 DNA follows: TGTGCCAGCAGCTTAACCGACACGGGCCATGGCTACACCTTC.

The table lists this clonotype with a few counts. In nucleotides, the CDR3 is TGTGCCGGCACCCCGTGGGGGACCTACGAGCAGTACTTC. It yields the protein CAGTPWGTYEQYF. The rearrangement links TRBV28 to TRBJ2-7; tentatively, D is TRBD1 or TRBD2 (5 bases each). Germline V gene lookup returns CDR1 MDHEN and CDR2 SYDVKM. V was clipped by 11 bases and J by 2 bases, with 16 bases between them. This CDR3 region has 13 residues.

This clonotype was seen a handful of times. The rearrangement joins TRBV9 to TRBJ2-3; 7 bases align to TRBD1. CDR3 length equals 15 residues. Germline V gene lookup returns CDR1 SGDLS and CDR2 YYNGEE. The junction had 2 bases not matched to a gene; V was cut back by 0 bases and J by 1 base. CDR3 residues: CASSVEGTGTDTQYF. The CDR3 coding sequence is TGTGCCAGCAGCGTAGAAGGGACAGGCACAGATACGCAGTATTTT.

This chain connects TRBV10-3 to TRBJ2-3, with D tentatively TRBD2 (5 bases). The CDR3 has 11 residues. Trimming stripped 6 bases from V and 5 bases from J, with 6 bases between. Germline V gene lookup returns CDR1 ENHRY and CDR2 SYGVKD. The CDR3 coding sequence is TGTGCCATCAGGGGGAGAGATACGCAGTATTTT. This gives the protein CAIRGRDTQYF.

This clonotype appeared a single time. The chain is built from TRBV29-1 and TRBJ2-7, with D uncertain. This CDR3 spans 12 amino acids. With 3 bases removed from V and 0 bases from J, the gap between germline ends came to 6 bases. The V gene's germline CDR1 is SQVTM and CDR2 ANQGSEA. The CDR3 coding sequence is TGCAGCGTTGAGGGTCCCTCCTACGAGCAGTACTTC. It is translated as CSVEGPSYEQYF.

This chain connects TRBV5-1 to TRBJ1-4, with D maybe TRBD1 (6 bases). CDR1 and CDR2 from the germline V gene are SGHRS and YFSETQ. The CDR3 spans 16 residues. V dropped 5 bases and J dropped 1 base, with 15 bases sitting between them. The CDR3 DNA follows: TGCGCCAGCAGTTCCGACCAACAGGGAACTAATGAAAAACTGTTTTTT. Encoded protein: CASSSDQQGTNEKLFF.

Only a few counts were recorded for this clonotype. The gene calls are TRBV20-1 and TRBJ2-7, with 11 bases that match TRBD2. V dropped 6 bases and J dropped 6; count of bases not matched to a gene: 10. The CDR3 is made up of 14 amino acids. Per the germline V gene, CDR1 is DFQATT and CDR2 is SNEGSKA (reference sequence). This CDR3 reads CSAPFSGRALEQYF. Here the CDR3 DNA reads TGCAGTGCCCCATTTAGCGGGAGGGCCCTCGAGCAGTACTTC.

This clonotype has a single count. The chain joins TRBV20-1 to TRBJ2-7; D is unclear. This CDR3 has 14 amino acids. V was pared by 3 bases and J by 7 bases, with 19 bases between. Germline V gene data show CDR1 as DFQATT and CDR2 as SNEGSKA (reference sequence). As DNA, the CDR3 is TGCAGTGCTAGGCCGGTTAGGGTTTTTGGAGAGCAGTACTTC. Its translation: CSARPVRVFGEQYF.

The V call is TRBV20-1, the J call TRBJ1-4; 9 bases are shared with TRBD1. V dropped 3 bases and J dropped 8; count of bases not matched to a gene: 10. Germline CDR1 is DFQATT and CDR2 is SNEGSKA (reference sequence). The CDR3 is 15 residues long. The CDR3: CSARPRDRAREKLFF. The CDR3 nucleotides are TGCAGTGCTAGGCCCCGGGACAGGGCCCGGGAAAAACTGTTTTTT.

This clonotype has only a few counts. The rearrangement uses TRBV20-1 and TRBJ2-5; 8 positions match TRBD2. The assigned J gene may be wrong: the sequence end matches TRBJ2-7 better. The CDR3 extends over 15 amino acids. Germline V CDR1 and CDR2: DFQATT, SNEGSKA (reference sequence). CDR3 residues: CSGQRERGFSGEQYF. CDR3 in DNA: TGCAGTGGCCAGCGGGAGCGGGGCTTTTCCGGCGAGCAGTACTTC.

With regard to this clonotype: The conserved final phenylalanine or tryptophan is absent from the CDR3, which likely points to a read error. The chain couples TRBV4-3 to TRBJ1-2; TRBD1 matches 9 bases. The length of the CDR3 is 14 residues. Germline V gene lookup returns CDR1 LGHNA and CDR2 YSLEER. The J segment lost 8 bases and the V segment lost 4 bases, leaving 8 bases of the junction unmatched. CDR3 protein: CASSPGTGLRGYTL. CDR3 DNA: TGCGCCAGCAGCCCAGGGACAGGGTTGCGCGGCTACACCCTC.

Only a few counts were recorded for this clonotype. A read error may account for a junction end that differs from germline. J is TRBJ2-7 and V is TRBV7-9, with D possibly matching TRBD1 (6 bases). The CDR3 has 13 residues. Germline V gene data show CDR1 as SEHNR and CDR2 as FQNEAQ (reference sequence). DNA of the CDR3: TGTGCCTGCAGCTTACCAGGGGAACACGAGCAGTACTTC. Amino acids: CACSLPGEHEQYF.

The chain couples TRBV7-9 to TRBJ2-5; D is possibly TRBD1 (6 bases). The CDR3 consists of 18 residues. The germline CDR1 and CDR2 sequences are SEHNR and FQNEAQ (reference sequence). V lost 5 bases and J 3 bases, leaving 25 bases between the germline ends. The CDR3 DNA is TGTGCCAGCAGCCAATTAAAGGGGGACACTTCATTGAAAGAGACCCAGTACTTC. This translates into CASSQLKGDTSLKETQYF.

The gene calls are TRBV5-6 and TRBJ2-1; D not resolved. This CDR3 contains 14 residues. The germline V gene encodes CDR1 SGHDT and CDR2 YYEEEE. The V end lost 0 bases, the J end lost 8 bases, and 12 bases lay between the germline ends. CDR3 sequence: CASSLDAVVDEQFF. The CDR3 DNA sequence: TGTGCCAGCAGCTTGGATGCAGTAGTGGATGAGCAGTTCTTC. Variable domain in full (rest from reference TRBV5-6 and TRBJ2-1): DAGVTQSPTHLIKTRGQQVTLRCSPKSGHDTVSWYQQALGQGPQFIFQYYEEEERQRGNFPDRFSGHQFPNYSSELNVNALLLGDSALYLCASSLDAVVDEQFFGPGTRLTVL.

A few counts support this clonotype. This chain links TRBV28 with TRBJ1-4; 7 bases are shared with TRBD1. The CDR3 has 14 amino acids. From germline, CDR1 is MDHEN and CDR2 SYDVKM. Trimming removed 8 bases from V and 3 bases from J; junction bases left unmatched: 6. The CDR3 protein is CASQTGQPNEKLFF. The CDR3 DNA reads TGTGCCAGCCAGACAGGGCAACCTAATGAAAAACTGTTTTTT.

To note about this clonotype: This may be a read error: a much more frequent sequence differs by one nucleotide. The V and J genes are TRBV7-9 and TRBJ2-5, with TRBD2 as a possible D gene (5 bases). The CDR3 extends over 14 amino acids. Looked up from germline, CDR1 is SEHNR and CDR2 is FQNEAQ (reference sequence). The CDR3 region is CASSPRPEAETRYF. The DNA for the CDR3 is TGTGCCAGCAGCCCCAGACCTGAAGCGGAGACCCGGTACTTC.

The rearrangement uses TRBV9 and TRBJ2-1, with D perhaps matching TRBD2 (7 bases). V was trimmed by 2 bases and J by 2 bases, leaving 20 bases between them. Germline CDR1 is SGDLS and CDR2 is YYNGEE. The CDR3 length is 18 residues. The CDR3 DNA reads TGTGCCAGCAGCGTGGGGGGGTTAGGACAGAAAACCTACAATGAGCAGTTCTTC. Its translation: CASSVGGLGQKTYNEQFF.

This rearrangement joins TRBV20-1 to TRBJ1-4, with a weak D call TRBD1 (5 bases). Trimming shortened V by 6 bases and J by 0 bases, and 14 bases separated the two germline ends. The CDR3 has 15 residues. Germline CDR1 is DFQATT and CDR2 is SNEGSKA (reference sequence). The DNA of the CDR3 is TGCAGTGCGTCCGACAGTTTTGCAACTAATGAAAAACTGTTTTTT. As protein: CSASDSFATNEKLFF.

This chain joins TRBV4-1 and TRBJ2-1; D remains unclear. Looked up from germline, CDR1 is MGHRA and CDR2 is YSYEKL. V was pared by 4 bases and J by 10 bases, with 14 bases between. The CDR3 loop spans 13 amino acids. The CDR3 loop is CASSLRPRREQFF. The CDR3 nucleotides read TGCGCCAGCAGCCTGAGGCCTCGAAGGGAGCAGTTCTTC.

This clonotype was counted between two and nine times. The chain has TRBV2 and TRBJ2-7; 9 bases are shared with TRBD1. Germline CDR1 reads SNHLY; CDR2 reads FYNNEI. The junction had 8 bases not matched to a gene; V was cut back by 6 bases and J by 2 bases. The CDR3 runs to 15 residues. CDR3 DNA: TGTGCCAGCAGGTCACAGGGGGCCGCCCCCTACGAGCAGTACTTC. Translated: CASRSQGAAPYEQYF.

The V call is TRBV20-1, the J call TRBJ2-5, with D hard to call. The DNA end favors TRBJ2-7, so the J call may be wrong. Germline V gene data show CDR1 as DFQATT and CDR2 as SNEGSKA (reference sequence). The CDR3 covers 13 residues. CDR3 protein: CSARNPQNYEQYF. As DNA, the CDR3 is TGCAGTGCTAGAAACCCTCAGAATTACGAGCAGTACTTC.

Remarks on this clonotype: The junction and the germline gene differ at one end; a read error may be behind it. The chain is built from TRBV20-1 and TRBJ1-3, with D possibly matching TRBD1 (5 bases). Germline loops: CDR1 DFQATT, CDR2 SNEGSKA (reference sequence). The CDR3 loop spans 16 amino acids. This CDR3 reads CSAIDTGTASGDTIYF. The CDR3, as DNA: TGCAGTGCCATAGACACCGGGACTGCCTCTGGAGACACCATATATTTT.

V and J are TRBV28 and TRBJ1-5; D unclear. V dropped 3 bases and J dropped 4 bases, with 10 bases sitting between them. There are 14 residues in the CDR3. Germline CDR1 MDHEN, CDR2 SYDVKM. The CDR3 reads CASSFGPGNQPQHF. The CDR3, as DNA: TGTGCCAGCAGTTTCGGCCCGGGAAATCAGCCCCAGCATTTT.